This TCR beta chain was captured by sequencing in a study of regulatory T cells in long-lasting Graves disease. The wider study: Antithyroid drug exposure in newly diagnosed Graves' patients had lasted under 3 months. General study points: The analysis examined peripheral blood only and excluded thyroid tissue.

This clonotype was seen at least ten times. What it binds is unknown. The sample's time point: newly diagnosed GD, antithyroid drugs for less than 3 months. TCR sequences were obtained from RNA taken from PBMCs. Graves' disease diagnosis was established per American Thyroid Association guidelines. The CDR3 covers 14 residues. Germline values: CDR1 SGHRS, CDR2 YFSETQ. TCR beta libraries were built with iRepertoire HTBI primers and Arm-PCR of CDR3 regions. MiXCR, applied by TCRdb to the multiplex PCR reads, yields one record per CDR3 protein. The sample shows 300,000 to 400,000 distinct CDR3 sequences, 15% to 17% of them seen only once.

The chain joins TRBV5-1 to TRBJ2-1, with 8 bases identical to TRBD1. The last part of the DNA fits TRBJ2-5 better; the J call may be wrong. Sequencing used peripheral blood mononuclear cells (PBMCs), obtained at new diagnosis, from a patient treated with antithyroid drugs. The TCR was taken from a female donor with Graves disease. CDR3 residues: CASTPSGGEETQYF. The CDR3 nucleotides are TGCGCCAGCACGCCGTCAGGGGGCGAGGAGACCCAGTACTTC.